This T cell receptor (beta chain) was sequenced during a study of cytomegalovirus exposure and HLA in healthy donors. PCR was performed using 60 Vbeta and 13 Jbeta primers. Generated by immunoSEQ multiplex PCR, the TCRdb table keeps only in-frame clones and is missing some. The repertoire holds about 130,000 clones, with approximately 82% as singletons. On this clone itself: The target antigen is unknown.

Germline V lookup: CDR1 PRHDT, CDR2 FYEKMQ (reference sequence). The CDR3 spans 16 residues. Findings and limits, study-wide: Relative to equally common others, HLA-associated TCR beta chains showed greater clonal expansion in a later analysis.

The sequence came from a man between 18 and 35 years old in good health and CMV-seropositive. This chain uses TRBV13 with TRBJ2-5, with D possibly TRBD2 on 5 matching bases. The DNA end is a closer match to TRBJ2-7, so the J assignment may be wrong. Material for sequencing was PBMCs. The CDR3 nucleotides read TGTGCCAGCAGCTTAGGGACGGGGTTCAGCTCCTACGAGCAGTACTTC. Translation gives CASSLGTGFSSYEQYF.